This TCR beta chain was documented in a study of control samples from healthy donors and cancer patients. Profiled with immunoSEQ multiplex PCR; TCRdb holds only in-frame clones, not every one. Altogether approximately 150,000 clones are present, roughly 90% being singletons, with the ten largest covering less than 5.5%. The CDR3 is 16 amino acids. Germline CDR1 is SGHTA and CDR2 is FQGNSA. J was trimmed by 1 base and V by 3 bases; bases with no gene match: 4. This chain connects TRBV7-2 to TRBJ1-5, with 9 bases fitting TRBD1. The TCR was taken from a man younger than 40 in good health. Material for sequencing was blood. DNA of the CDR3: TGTGCCAGCAGCTTCGGGACAGGGAGGAGCAATCAGCCCCAGCATTTT. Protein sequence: CASSFGTGRSNQPQHF.